This record covers a single TCR beta chain. Its recognized antigen is unknown. No much larger clone is present one base from it, and per-base qualities are unavailable. These data are taken from a study of blood T cell repertoires in COVID-19 (dated by TCRdb to 2020 to 2021). With regard to the full study: The collaborator samples originated in the United States, Italy and Spain and spanned the acute and convalescent phases of COVID-19. Samples were obtained from the ongoing ImmuneRACE study (first 160 participants) and from 1,254 subjects provided by 6 global collaborators. The dataset comprised deeply sampled blood TCRbeta repertoires from subjects exposed to, actively infected with, or recovered from COVID-19. The material from the prospective study consisted of cDNA or gDNA derived from T cells, B-cell-depleted T cells, or PBMCs. The repertoires were released in a freely available public database intended as a resource for research on the immune response to SARS-CoV-2. The sample metadata nearly always contained a de-identified subject ID, COVID-19 status, age in years and sex. Where HLA class I and class II types were available, the types were taken from metadata supplied by the sample provider, not from assay-based typing.

TCRbeta CDR3 regions were amplified from genomic DNA by means of the immunoSEQ Assay, a bias-controlled multiplex PCR. As for how the authors treated the data: The number of nucleated cells in each sample was estimated from the amplification of reference gene primers within the assay. To quantify the absolute abundance of each unique TCRbeta CDR3 rearrangement, sequence reads were collapsed and filtered. For each sample, productive Simpson clonality was calculated as the square root of Simpson's diversity index across productive rearrangements. Entries here come from immuneACCESS through TCRdb and include only in-frame sequences with V and J called. Some clones fail to appear in such tables; in the studies checked, an unresolved V gene covers under half of the shortfall, and the cause of the remainder is unknown. V, J and clone size are taken as reported in that table, and D and trimming were inferred from the DNA itself. The table for this sample lists some 260,000 clones; roughly 80% of them were counted only once. The ten largest clones take up roughly 4% of the sample.

The germline V gene provides CDR1 MDHEN and CDR2 SYDVKM. Including the terminal cysteine and phenylalanine, the CDR3 comprises 15 residues. The CDR3 DNA has 45 bases and is translated from base 1. The V end gives up 5 bases and the J end 0 bases, leaving 5 bases in the junction not matched to a gene. In the prospective study, participants were 18 to 89 years old, resided in approximately 22 geographic areas of the United States, and were enrolled through a virtual design. Cohort assignment in the prospective study relied on participant-reported clinical history from a screening survey and a study questionnaire. In the prospective study, mobile phlebotomists collected whole blood, serum and a nasopharyngeal or oropharyngeal swab from each participant. Additional blood draws and questionnaires over an approximately 2-month period could optionally be provided by prospective study participants. Before DNA extraction, blood samples from the prospective study were shipped at room temperature or frozen.

Paper-wide results and their limitations: The amount of clinical and demographic metadata varied by source and participant and was provided uncurated.

The sequence links TRBV28 to TRBJ1-1, and TRBD1 aligns with 8 junction nucleotides. The sample comprised PBMCs or T cells enriched from blood (not recorded which). The receptor comes from a man younger than 45 with acute COVID-19. The sequenced DNA is TGTGCCAGCAGTCCTGGACAGGGAGTGAACACTGAAGCTTTCTTT. This encodes CASSPGQGVNTEAFF.